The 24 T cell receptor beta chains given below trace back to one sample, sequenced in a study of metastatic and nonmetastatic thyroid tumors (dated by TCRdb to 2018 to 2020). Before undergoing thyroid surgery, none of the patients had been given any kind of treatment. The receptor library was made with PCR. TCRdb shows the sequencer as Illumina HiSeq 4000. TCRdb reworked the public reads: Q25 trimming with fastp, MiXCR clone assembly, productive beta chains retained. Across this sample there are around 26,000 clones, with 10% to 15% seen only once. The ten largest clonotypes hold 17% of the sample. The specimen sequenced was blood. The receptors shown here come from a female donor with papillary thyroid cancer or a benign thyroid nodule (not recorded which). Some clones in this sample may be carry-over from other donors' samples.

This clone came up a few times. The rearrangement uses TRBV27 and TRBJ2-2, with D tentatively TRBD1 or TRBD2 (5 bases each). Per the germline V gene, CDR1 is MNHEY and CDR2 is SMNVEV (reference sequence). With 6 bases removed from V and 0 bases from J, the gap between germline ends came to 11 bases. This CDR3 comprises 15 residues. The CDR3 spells CASRRPGPNTGELFF. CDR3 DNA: TGTGCCAGCAGAAGGCCGGGACCGAACACCGGGGAGCTGTTTTTT.

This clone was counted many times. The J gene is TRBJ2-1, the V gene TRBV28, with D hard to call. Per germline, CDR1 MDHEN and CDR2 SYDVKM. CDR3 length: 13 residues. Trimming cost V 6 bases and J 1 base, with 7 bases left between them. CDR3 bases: TGTGCCAGCAGAAGCGAATCCTACAATGAGCAGTTCTTC. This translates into CASRSESYNEQFF.

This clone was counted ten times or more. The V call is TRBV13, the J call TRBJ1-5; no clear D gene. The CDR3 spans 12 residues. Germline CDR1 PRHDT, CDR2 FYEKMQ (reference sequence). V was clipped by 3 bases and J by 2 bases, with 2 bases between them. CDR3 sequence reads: CASSLGNQPQHF. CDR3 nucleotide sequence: TGTGCCAGCAGCTTGGGCAATCAGCCCCAGCATTTT. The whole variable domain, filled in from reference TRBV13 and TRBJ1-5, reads AAGVIQSPRHLIKEKRETATLKCYPIPRHDTVYWYQQGPGQDPQFLISFYEKMQSDKGSIPDRFSAQQFSDYHSELNMSSLELGDSALYFCASSLGNQPQHFGDGTRLSIL.

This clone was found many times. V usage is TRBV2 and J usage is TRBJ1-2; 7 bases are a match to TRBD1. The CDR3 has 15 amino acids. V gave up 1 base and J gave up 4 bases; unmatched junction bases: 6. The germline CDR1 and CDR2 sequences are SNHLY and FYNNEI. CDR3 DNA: TGTGCCAGCAGTGAAGGGGACAGTCTCGGCTATGGCTACACCTTC. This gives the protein CASSEGDSLGYGYTF. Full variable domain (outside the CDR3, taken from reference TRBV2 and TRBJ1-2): EPEVTQTPSHQVTQMGQEVILRCVPISNHLYFYWYRQILGQKVEFLVSFYNNEISEKSEIFDDQFSVERPDGSNFTLKIRSTKLEDSAMYFCASSEGDSLGYGYTFGSGTRLTVV.

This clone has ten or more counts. CDR3 loop: CASIPGQGALEQYF. For the CDR3, the DNA is TGTGCCAGCATCCCCGGACAGGGGGCTCTTGAGCAGTACTTC. This chain joins TRBV2 and TRBJ2-7; 11 positions agree with TRBD1. Looked up from germline, CDR1 is SNHLY and CDR2 is FYNNEI. This CDR3 comprises 14 residues. J gave up 7 bases and V 7 bases, and 9 bases lay outside the gene matches.

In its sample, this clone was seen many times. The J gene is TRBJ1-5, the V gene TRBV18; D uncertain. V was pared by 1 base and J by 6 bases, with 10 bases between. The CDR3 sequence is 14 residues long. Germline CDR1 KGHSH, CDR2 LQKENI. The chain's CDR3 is CASSPQGRGQPQHF. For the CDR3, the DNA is TGTGCCAGCTCACCACAGGGTCGGGGTCAGCCCCAGCATTTT.

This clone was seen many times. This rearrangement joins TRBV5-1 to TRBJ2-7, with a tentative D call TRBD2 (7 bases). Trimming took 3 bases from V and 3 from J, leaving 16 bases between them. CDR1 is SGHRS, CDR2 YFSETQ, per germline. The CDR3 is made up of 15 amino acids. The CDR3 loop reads CASSSESGTIYEQYF. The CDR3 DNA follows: TGCGCCAGCAGCTCCGAGAGCGGGACAATCTACGAGCAGTACTTC. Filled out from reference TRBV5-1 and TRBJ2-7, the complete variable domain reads KAGVTQTPRYLIKTRGQQVTLSCSPISGHRSVSWYQQTPGQGLQFLFEYFSETQRNKGNFPGRFSGRQFSNSRSEMNVSTLELGDSALYLCASSSESGTIYEQYFGPGTRLTVT.

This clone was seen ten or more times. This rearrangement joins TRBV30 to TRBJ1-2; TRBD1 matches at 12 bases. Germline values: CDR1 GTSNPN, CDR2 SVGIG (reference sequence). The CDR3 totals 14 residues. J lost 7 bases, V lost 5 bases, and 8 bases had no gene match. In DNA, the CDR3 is TGTGCCTGGGAACAGGGACAGGGGGCAGGTGGCTACACCTTC. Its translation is CAWEQGQGAGGYTF.

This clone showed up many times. The CDR3 sequence: CASSLIGTSVDEQFF. The CDR3 nucleotides are TGTGCCAGCAGCTTAATTGGGACTAGTGTTGATGAGCAGTTCTTC. The chain combines TRBV7-3 with TRBJ2-1; 8 bases map to TRBD2. Germline CDR1 is SGHTA and CDR2 is FQGTGA. Trimming took 1 base from V and 8 from J; bases not matched to a gene: 7. The CDR3 length is 15 residues.

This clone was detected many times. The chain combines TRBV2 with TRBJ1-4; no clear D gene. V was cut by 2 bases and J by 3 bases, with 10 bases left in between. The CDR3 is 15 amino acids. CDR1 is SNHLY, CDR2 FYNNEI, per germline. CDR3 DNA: TGTGCCAGCAGTGAATGGTACAGAGCTAATGAAAAACTGTTTTTT. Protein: CASSEWYRANEKLFF.

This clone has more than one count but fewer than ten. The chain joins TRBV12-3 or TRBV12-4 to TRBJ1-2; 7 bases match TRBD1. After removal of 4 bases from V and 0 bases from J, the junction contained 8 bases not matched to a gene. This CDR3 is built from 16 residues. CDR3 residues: CASSYRGAASNYGYTF. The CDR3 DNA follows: TGTGCCAGCAGTTACAGGGGTGCGGCATCTAACTATGGCTACACCTTC.

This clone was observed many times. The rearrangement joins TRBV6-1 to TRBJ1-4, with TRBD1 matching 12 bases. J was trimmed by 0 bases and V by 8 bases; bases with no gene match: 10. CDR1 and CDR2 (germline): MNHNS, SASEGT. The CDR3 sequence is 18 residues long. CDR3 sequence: CASGWDRGRITTNEKLFF. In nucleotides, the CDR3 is TGTGCCAGCGGGTGGGACAGGGGGCGCATAACAACTAATGAAAAACTGTTTTTT.

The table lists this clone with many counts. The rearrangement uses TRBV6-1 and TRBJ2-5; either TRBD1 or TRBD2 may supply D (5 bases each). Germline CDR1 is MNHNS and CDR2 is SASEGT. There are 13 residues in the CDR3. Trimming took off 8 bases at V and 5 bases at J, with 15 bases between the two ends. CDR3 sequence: CASRGPDGETQYF. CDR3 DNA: TGTGCCAGCCGGGGCCCGGACGGGGAGACCCAGTACTTC.

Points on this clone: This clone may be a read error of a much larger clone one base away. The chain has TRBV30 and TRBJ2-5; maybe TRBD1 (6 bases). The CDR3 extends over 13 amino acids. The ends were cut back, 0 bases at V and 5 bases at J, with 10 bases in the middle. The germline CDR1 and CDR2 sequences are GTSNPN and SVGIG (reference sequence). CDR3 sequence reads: CAWSVSGGETQYF. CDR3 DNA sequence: TGTGCCTGGAGTGTATCTGGGGGCGAGACCCAGTACTTC.

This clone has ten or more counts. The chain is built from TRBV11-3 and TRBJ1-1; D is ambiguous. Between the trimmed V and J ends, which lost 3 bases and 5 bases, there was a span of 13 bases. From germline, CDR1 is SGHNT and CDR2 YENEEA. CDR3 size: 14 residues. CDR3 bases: TGTGCCAGCAGCTTTGAGGGCCTGGGGACTGAAGCTTTCTTT. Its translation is CASSFEGLGTEAFF. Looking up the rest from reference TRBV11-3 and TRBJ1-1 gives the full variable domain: EAGVVQSPRYKIIEKKQPVAFWCNPISGHNTLYWYLQNLGQGPELLIRYENEEAVDDSQLPKDRFSAERLKGVDSTLKIQPAELGDSAVYLCASSFEGLGTEAFFGQGTRLTVV.

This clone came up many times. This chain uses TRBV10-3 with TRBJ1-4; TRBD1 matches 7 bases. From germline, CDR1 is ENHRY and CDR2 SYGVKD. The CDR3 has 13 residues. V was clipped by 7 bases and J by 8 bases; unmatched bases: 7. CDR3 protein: CAITSNRGEKLFF. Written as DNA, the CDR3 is TGTGCCATCACTTCCAACAGGGGCGAAAAACTGTTTTTT.

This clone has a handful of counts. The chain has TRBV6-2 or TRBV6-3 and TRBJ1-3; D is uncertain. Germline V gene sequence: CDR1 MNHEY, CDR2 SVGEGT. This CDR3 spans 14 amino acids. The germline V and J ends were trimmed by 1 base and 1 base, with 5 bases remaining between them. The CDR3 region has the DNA TGTGCCAGCAGTTACTTGAGTTCTGGAAACACCATATATTTT. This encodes CASSYLSSGNTIYF.

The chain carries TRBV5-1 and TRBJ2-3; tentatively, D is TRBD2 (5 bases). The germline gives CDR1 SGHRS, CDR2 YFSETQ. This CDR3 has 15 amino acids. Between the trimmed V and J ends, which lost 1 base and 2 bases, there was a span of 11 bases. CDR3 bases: TGCGCCAGCAGCTTGCGAGCGGAAGTCACAGATACGCAGTATTTT. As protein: CASSLRAEVTDTQYF.

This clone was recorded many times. The CDR3 region is CSARDVGGGGEQFF. The CDR3 DNA is TGCAGTGCTAGAGATGTCGGCGGAGGGGGGGAGCAGTTCTTC. The chain is built from TRBV20-1 and TRBJ2-1; D may correspond to TRBD1 or TRBD2 (6 bases each). Per the germline V gene, CDR1 is DFQATT and CDR2 is SNEGSKA (reference sequence). V dropped 0 bases and J dropped 10 bases, with 16 bases sitting between them. The CDR3 runs 14 residues.

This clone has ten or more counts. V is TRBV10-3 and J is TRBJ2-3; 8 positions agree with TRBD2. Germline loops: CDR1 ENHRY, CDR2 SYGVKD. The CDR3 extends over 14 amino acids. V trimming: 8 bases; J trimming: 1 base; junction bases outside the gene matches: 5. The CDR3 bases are TGTGCCATCGGACTAGCCCTTGGCACAGATACGCAGTATTTT. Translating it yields CAIGLALGTDTQYF.

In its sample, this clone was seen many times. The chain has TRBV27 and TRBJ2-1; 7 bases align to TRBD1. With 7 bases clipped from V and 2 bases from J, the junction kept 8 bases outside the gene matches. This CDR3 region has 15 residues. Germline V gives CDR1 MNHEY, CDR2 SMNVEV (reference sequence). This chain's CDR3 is CASNPQGVPYNEQFF. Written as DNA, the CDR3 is TGTGCCAGCAACCCCCAGGGGGTTCCCTACAATGAGCAGTTCTTC.

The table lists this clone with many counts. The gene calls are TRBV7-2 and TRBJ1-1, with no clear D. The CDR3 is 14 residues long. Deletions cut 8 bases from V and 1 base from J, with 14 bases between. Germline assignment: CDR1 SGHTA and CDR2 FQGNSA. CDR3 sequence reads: CASAPWGGNTEAFF. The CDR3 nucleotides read TGTGCCAGCGCCCCATGGGGAGGGAACACTGAAGCTTTCTTT.

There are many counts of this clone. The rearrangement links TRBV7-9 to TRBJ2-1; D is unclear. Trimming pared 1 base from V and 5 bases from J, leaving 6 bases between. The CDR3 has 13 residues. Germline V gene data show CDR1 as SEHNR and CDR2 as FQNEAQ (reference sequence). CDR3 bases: TGTGCCAGCAGCTTAGATGGCAACAATGAGCAGTTCTTC. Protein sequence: CASSLDGNNEQFF.

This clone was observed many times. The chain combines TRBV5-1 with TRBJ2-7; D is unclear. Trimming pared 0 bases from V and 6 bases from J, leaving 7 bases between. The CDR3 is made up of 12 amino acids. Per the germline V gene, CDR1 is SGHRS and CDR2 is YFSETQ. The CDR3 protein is CASSLVGGEQYF. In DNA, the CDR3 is TGCGCCAGCAGCTTGGTAGGTGGCGAGCAGTACTTC.